This record concerns one T cell receptor (beta chain) sequence. Its matching antigen is unknown. In the PCR, 60 Vbeta and 13 Jbeta primers were used. Profiling relied on immunoSEQ multiplex PCR, and the TCRdb table lists in-frame clones only, not all of them. In the table there are 150,000 or so clones, 84% of which are singletons. There are 15 residues in the CDR3. V was pared by 1 base and J by 4 bases, with 14 bases between. CDR1 is SGHVS and CDR2 is FNYEAQ in the germline V gene. This sample is drawn from a study of cytomegalovirus exposure and HLA in healthy donors. Whole-study findings and limits: Confirmation in vitro established that a few CMV-associated chains were specific for CMV antigens. Later, an analysis found that common viral pathogens appeared to be linked with several of the most significant clusters. Reports state that TCR beta sequences accurately predicted most subjects' HLA-A and HLA-B alleles.

The sequence came from a man aged 30-40 years in good health and CMV-seronegative. The V and J genes are TRBV7-6 and TRBJ2-7, with TRBD2 as a possible D gene (7 bases). The sequenced sample was PBMCs. The DNA of the CDR3 is TGTGCCAGCAGCTTAGGGGCGGGGGCGCCTTACGAGCAGTACTTC. Its translation is CASSLGAGAPYEQYF.